Listed here are 30 T cell receptor beta chains from one sample, sequenced in a study of blood T cell repertoires in COVID-19. The assay was immunoSEQ multiplex PCR, and TCRdb's table has in-frame clones only and misses some. The data show some 71,000 clones, roughly 80% seen once. What was sequenced was peripheral blood. These receptors were collected from a man aged 50 to 60 with COVID-19, enrolled during active disease.

The chain couples TRBV30 to TRBJ2-7, with 11 bases fitting TRBD2. Trimming took 3 bases from V and 3 from J; bases not matched to a gene: 7. There are 15 residues in the CDR3. Germline V CDR1 and CDR2: GTSNPN, SVGIG (reference sequence). The CDR3 spells CAWSSGLAGGYEQYF. Written as DNA, the CDR3 is TGTGCCTGGAGCTCGGGGCTAGCGGGGGGCTACGAGCAGTACTTC.

The chain has TRBV7-2 and TRBJ2-5; 8 bases align to TRBD2. J lost 3 bases, V lost 2 bases, and 11 bases had no gene match. Germline-derived CDR1 and CDR2 are SGHTA and FQGNSA. This CDR3 spans 17 amino acids. CDR3 loop: CASSLMAGSGGKETQYF. The CDR3 nucleotides read TGTGCCAGCAGCTTAATGGCGGGGAGCGGGGGTAAAGAGACCCAGTACTTC.

A few counts support this clone. The V call is TRBV7-9, the J call TRBJ1-3, with 9 bases aligning to TRBD1. The CDR3 is 14 residues long. From germline, CDR1 is SEHNR and CDR2 FQNEAQ (reference sequence). The J segment lost 6 bases and the V segment lost 5 bases, leaving 5 bases of the junction unmatched. The chain's CDR3 is CASSLRTGVNTIYF. CDR3 DNA sequence: TGTGCCAGCAGCCTGAGGACAGGGGTAAACACCATATATTTT.

This chain joins TRBV7-6 and TRBJ2-3, with D unclear. V was trimmed by 2 bases and J by 2 bases, leaving 11 bases between them. The germline V gene encodes CDR1 SGHVS and CDR2 FNYEAQ. CDR3 length: 15 amino acids. The CDR3 region is CASSLSSRSTDTQYF. The DNA for the CDR3 is TGTGCCAGCAGCTTATCGTCCAGATCCACAGATACGCAGTATTTT.

This chain connects TRBV4-2 to TRBJ1-4, with no clear D. Germline V gene data show CDR1 as LGHNA and CDR2 as YNFKEQ. The CDR3 spans 15 residues. Trimming took 1 base from V and 6 from J, leaving 12 bases between them. The CDR3 bases are TGTGCCAGCAGCCAAGCCGGAGGGATGGATGAAAAACTGTTTTTT. Translated, it gives CASSQAGGMDEKLFF.

The chain links TRBV7-9 to TRBJ1-2; 7 bases are shared with TRBD1. Germline CDR1 SEHNR, CDR2 FQNEAQ (reference sequence). Trimming took 1 base from V and 7 from J; bases not matched to a gene: 15. The CDR3 length is 17 residues. DNA of the CDR3: TGTGCCAGCAGCTTAGTAGTATCCGGGGACAGAACTCTTGGCTACACCTTC. Its translation is CASSLVVSGDRTLGYTF. Full variable domain (outside the CDR3, taken from reference TRBV7-9 and TRBJ1-2): DTGVSQNPRHKITKRGQNVTFRCDPISEHNRLYWYRQTLGQGPEFLTYFQNEAQLEKSRLLSDRFSAERPKGSFSTLEIQRTEQGDSAMYLCASSLVVSGDRTLGYTFGSGTRLTVV.

This clone was seen only a few times. Compared with germline, one end of the junction differs, possibly owing to a read error. The chain combines TRBV5-4 with TRBJ1-6; 10 bases line up with TRBD1. CDR1 is SGHNT, CDR2 YYREEE, per germline (reference sequence). The length of the CDR3 is 15 residues. The CDR3 protein is CASSSTRTGGSTLHF. Written as DNA, the CDR3 is TGTGCCAGCAGCTCGACTCGGACAGGGGGTTCAACCCTCCACTTT.

This chain joins TRBV23-1 and TRBJ1-2; 11 bases map to TRBD1. TRBV23-1 is an open reading frame, and its role is uncertain. The CDR3 loop spans 15 amino acids. The V gene end was trimmed by 4 bases and the J gene end by 7 bases; junction bases not matched to a gene: 8. In nucleotides, the CDR3 is TGCGCCAGCAGTCGAATCGGGACAGGGGGAAGTGGCTACACCTTC. It specifies CASSRIGTGGSGYTF.

The V call is TRBV5-1, the J call TRBJ2-3; possible D gene TRBD1, 5 bases. V was pared by 4 bases and J by 2 bases, with 17 bases between. This CDR3 comprises 16 residues. The germline gives CDR1 SGHRS, CDR2 YFSETQ. In nucleotides, the CDR3 is TGCGCCAGCAGCGTCCGTCAGGGATTCTACACAGATACGCAGTATTTT. It codes for CASSVRQGFYTDTQYF.

About this clone: Additional DNA sequences in this sample encode the identical CDR3. This chain joins TRBV7-3 and TRBJ2-6; no clear D gene. This CDR3 contains 15 residues. V was trimmed by 3 bases and J by 4 bases, leaving 10 bases between them. Germline V gives CDR1 SGHTA, CDR2 FQGTGA. CDR3 nucleotide sequence: TGTGCCAGCAGCTTGCGCGGTCGGGGGGCCAACGTCCTGACTTTC. Protein: CASSLRGRGANVLTF.

This rearrangement joins TRBV27 to TRBJ2-6; D is possibly TRBD2 (6 bases). This CDR3 is built from 19 residues. Germline CDR1 MNHEY, CDR2 SMNVEV (reference sequence). V shed 4 bases and J shed 0 bases, with 19 bases lying between them. CDR3 sequence: CASSSKPGLYGSGANVLTF. DNA for the CDR3: TGTGCCAGCAGTTCAAAACCGGGACTTTATGGCTCTGGGGCCAACGTCCTGACTTTC.

V and J are TRBV4-2 and TRBJ2-7, with D perhaps TRBD1 (6 bases). Germline V CDR1 and CDR2: LGHNA, YNFKEQ. The CDR3 extends over 18 amino acids. V lost 0 bases and J lost 0, with 18 bases in between. The CDR3 region is CASSQEDRGNLRSYEQYF. CDR3 sequence (DNA): TGTGCCAGCAGCCAAGAAGATAGGGGGAACCTGCGCTCCTACGAGCAGTACTTC.

The rearrangement joins TRBV10-3 to TRBJ1-3, with a tentative D call TRBD1 (6 bases). The germline V gene has CDR1 ENHRY and CDR2 SYGVKD. The CDR3 is 14 residues long. V was cut by 4 bases and J by 0 bases, with 7 bases left in between. CDR3 amino acids: CAISGGGSGNTIYF. CDR3 sequence (DNA): TGTGCCATCAGTGGAGGGGGCTCTGGAAACACCATATATTTT.

This clone came up once. One end of the junction fails to match germline, which may point to a read error. This chain links TRBV6-1 with TRBJ2-2; 10 positions match TRBD2. The germline V gene encodes CDR1 MNHNS and CDR2 SASEGT. CDR3 length: 14 residues. The CDR3 DNA reads TGTGCCAGCAGTCAAGCGGGGGGGCTTAGGGAGCTGTTTTTT. It yields the protein CASSQAGGLRELFF.

This clone was seen more than once but under ten times. This chain connects TRBV11-3 to TRBJ2-3, with TRBD2 matching 7 bases. Losses at the gene ends were 5 bases for V and 0 bases for J; bases not matched to a gene: 2. CDR1 and CDR2 (germline): SGHNT, YENEEA. The CDR3 has 14 amino acids. The CDR3 loop reads CASSPGGSTDTQYF. CDR3 coding DNA: TGTGCCAGCAGCCCGGGGGGTAGCACAGATACGCAGTATTTT.

V gene TRBV5-1 combines with J gene TRBJ2-3; 8 positions agree with TRBD2. The V segment lost 6 bases and the J segment 2 bases; nucleotides outside the gene matches: 5. CDR3 length: 14 residues. Per the germline V gene, CDR1 is SGHRS and CDR2 is YFSETQ. CDR3 amino acids: CASTRAGDTDTQYF. CDR3 sequence (DNA): TGCGCCAGCACTCGAGCGGGGGACACAGATACGCAGTATTTT.

The rearrangement uses TRBV19 and TRBJ2-3, with a tentative D call TRBD1 (6 bases). This CDR3 region has 15 residues. Germline CDR1 is LNHDA and CDR2 is SQIVND (reference sequence). Trimming removed 6 bases from V and 3 bases from J, with 16 bases in between. The CDR3 here is CASSPVQGRTDTQYF. Written as DNA, the CDR3 is TGTGCCAGTAGCCCTGTACAGGGTAGGACAGATACGCAGTATTTT.

This clone showed up just once. V usage is TRBV28 and J usage is TRBJ2-1, with unresolved D. The CDR3 has 16 amino acids. Trimming cost V 5 bases and J 0 bases, with 14 bases left between them. Germline-derived CDR1 and CDR2 are MDHEN and SYDVKM. This chain's CDR3 is CASSATVVGSYNEQFF. The DNA for the CDR3 is TGTGCCAGCAGTGCCACGGTTGTTGGCTCCTACAATGAGCAGTTCTTC.

DNA for the CDR3: TGTGCCAGCAGCGGGGTTGGGACTGGAACAGATACGCAGTATTTT. Translating it yields CASSGVGTGTDTQYF. The chain couples TRBV11-3 to TRBJ2-3; a possible D gene is TRBD2 (6 bases). V lost 5 bases, J lost 3 bases, and 15 bases lay in between. This CDR3 comprises 15 residues. From germline, CDR1 is SGHNT and CDR2 YENEEA. Based on the CDR3 plus reference TRBV11-3 and TRBJ2-3, the full variable domain is EAGVVQSPRYKIIEKKQPVAFWCNPISGHNTLYWYLQNLGQGPELLIRYENEEAVDDSQLPKDRFSAERLKGVDSTLKIQPAELGDSAVYLCASSGVGTGTDTQYFGPGTRLTVL.

In this sample, this clone turned up a few times. The chain recombines TRBV6-1 with TRBJ1-2; D is unclear. The CDR3 totals 11 residues. Trimming cost V 3 bases and J 8 bases, with 7 bases left between them. Germline CDR1 and CDR2: MNHNS and SASEGT. Written as DNA, the CDR3 is TGTGCCAGCAGTGAGTCTATAGGCTACACCTTC. Amino acid sequence: CASSESIGYTF.

The chain is built from TRBV7-3 and TRBJ1-6, with D possibly matching TRBD1 (6 bases). Between the trimmed V and J ends, which lost 5 bases and 5 bases, there was a span of 10 bases. CDR1 and CDR2 (germline): SGHTA, FQGTGA. CDR3 size: 14 residues. CDR3 nucleotides: TGTGCCAGCAGCCCAGGACAGAATAATTCACCCCTCCACTTT. Protein: CASSPGQNNSPLHF.

In the case of this clone: A read error may account for a junction end that differs from germline. The chain is built from TRBV10-3 and TRBJ1-3, with no clear D. This CDR3 is 16 amino acids long. CDR1 is ENHRY and CDR2 is SYGVKD in the germline V gene. DNA for the CDR3: TGTGCCATCAGCATCCCGGGAACCCCGTCTGCAAACACCATATATTTT. This codes for CAISIPGTPSANTIYF.

This rearrangement joins TRBV7-3 to TRBJ2-5, with no clear D. The CDR3 has 13 amino acids. Between the trimmed V and J ends, which lost 5 bases and 4 bases, there was a span of 11 bases. Germline assignment: CDR1 SGHTA and CDR2 FQGTGA. The CDR3, as DNA: TGTGCCAGCAGCCGCGAAATAAGAGAGACCCAGTACTTC. This encodes CASSREIRETQYF.

The CDR3 loop reads CASSLDLQGFDEQFF. The CDR3 DNA is TGTGCCAGCAGCTTAGACCTACAGGGTTTCGATGAGCAGTTCTTC. The rearrangement links TRBV7-2 to TRBJ2-1, with D maybe TRBD1 (6 bases). Germline lookup yields CDR1 SGHTA and CDR2 FQGNSA. The length of the CDR3 is 15 residues. V lost 1 base to trimming and J lost 8 bases, with 15 bases between them. Full variable domain (outside the CDR3, taken from reference TRBV7-2 and TRBJ2-1): GAGVSQSPSNKVTEKGKDVELRCDPISGHTALYWYRQSLGQGLEFLIYFQGNSAPDKSGLPSDRFSAERTGGSVSTLTIQRTQQEDSAVYLCASSLDLQGFDEQFFGPGTRLTVL.

This rearrangement joins TRBV7-3 to TRBJ2-3; maybe TRBD1 (5 bases). CDR1 and CDR2 (germline): SGHTA, FQGTGA. Between the trimmed V and J ends, which lost 1 base and 7 bases, there was a span of 12 bases. The CDR3 has 14 amino acids. CDR3 amino acids: CASSLRGGGNTQYF. The DNA of the CDR3 is TGTGCCAGCAGCTTAAGGGGCGGCGGAAATACGCAGTATTTT.

The genes are TRBV19 and TRBJ1-1; TRBD1 agrees at 7 bases. Per germline, CDR1 LNHDA and CDR2 SQIVND (reference sequence). Germline trimming cut 2 bases from V and 2 bases from J; bases unmatched to any gene: 11. The CDR3 is 17 amino acids. The CDR3 nucleotides are TGTGCCAGTAGTATATTCCCCCAGGGGGGATTAAACACTGAAGCTTTCTTT. Protein product: CASSIFPQGGLNTEAFF.

The J gene is TRBJ1-1, the V gene TRBV6-5; D not certain. This CDR3 has 14 residues. In germline, CDR1 is MNHEY, CDR2 SVGAGI. The V end was cut by 8 bases, the J end by 1 base, with 14 bases between. In DNA, the CDR3 is TGTGCCAGCGGAATAGCGACACAGAACACTGAAGCTTTCTTT. It specifies CASGIATQNTEAFF.

The gene calls are TRBV18 and TRBJ1-3; D perhaps matches TRBD1 (6 bases). This CDR3 comprises 16 residues. The germline V gene encodes CDR1 KGHSH and CDR2 LQKENI. Trimming shortened V by 3 bases and J by 1 base, and 13 bases separated the two germline ends. The DNA of the CDR3 is TGTGCCAGCTCACCCCCCTCTACAGGGTCTGGAAACACCATATATTTT. Its translation: CASSPPSTGSGNTIYF.

The rearrangement uses TRBV19 and TRBJ2-5; TRBD2 aligns across 13 bases. V shed 7 bases and J 4 bases; nucleotides not matched to a gene: 3. The CDR3 runs 14 residues. Germline-derived CDR1 and CDR2 are LNHDA and SQIVND (reference sequence). Written as DNA, the CDR3 is TGTGCCAGTACCGGACTAGCGGGGGCAGAGACCCAGTACTTC. This sequence encodes CASTGLAGAETQYF.

In DNA form, the CDR3 reads TGTGCCAGCAGCGGCGGAATCAGCACAGATACGCAGTATTTT. It encodes CASSGGISTDTQYF. The chain employs TRBV9 and TRBJ2-3; D is undetermined. Germline-derived CDR1 and CDR2 are SGDLS and YYNGEE. The length of the CDR3 is 14 residues. The ends were cut back, 3 bases at V and 0 bases at J, with 8 bases in the middle.